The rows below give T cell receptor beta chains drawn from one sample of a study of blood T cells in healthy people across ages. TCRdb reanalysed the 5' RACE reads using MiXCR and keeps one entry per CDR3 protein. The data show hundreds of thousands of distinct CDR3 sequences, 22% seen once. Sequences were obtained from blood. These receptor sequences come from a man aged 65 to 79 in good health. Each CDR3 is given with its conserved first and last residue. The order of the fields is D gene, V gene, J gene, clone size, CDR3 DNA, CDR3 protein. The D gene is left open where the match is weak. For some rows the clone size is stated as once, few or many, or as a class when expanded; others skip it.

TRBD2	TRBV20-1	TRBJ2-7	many	TGCAGTGCTAAACCTAGCGGGAACTACGAGCAGTACTTC	CSAKPSGNYEQYF
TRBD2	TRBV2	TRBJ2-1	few	TGTGCCAGCACCCAAGGAGCGGGGGCCTACAATGAGCAGTTCTTC	CASTQGAGAYNEQFF
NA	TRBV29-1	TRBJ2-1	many	TGCAGCGCTGACCCCGTCCAGAATGAGCAGTTCTTC	CSADPVQNEQFF
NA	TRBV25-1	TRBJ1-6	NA	TGTGCCAGCAGTGAAGTCAGAATAAACTCCTATAATTCACCCCTCCACTTT	CASSEVRINSYNSPLHF
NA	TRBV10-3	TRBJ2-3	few	TGTGCCATCAGTGAGTCATGGGGAACAGATACGCAGTATTTT	CAISESWGTDTQYF
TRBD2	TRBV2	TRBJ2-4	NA	TGTGCCAGCAGGATAAGACTAGCGGGGGGAGGAAACATTCAGTACTTC	CASRIRLAGGGNIQYF
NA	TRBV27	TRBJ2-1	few	TGTGCCAGCAGTTCCGTCCCCGGGACACAGCTGAACAATGAGCAGTTCTTC	CASSSVPGTQLNNEQFF
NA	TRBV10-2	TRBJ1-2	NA	TGCGCCAGCAGTGAGCTAGAGGGTTGGGGAACCTTC	CASSELEGWGTF
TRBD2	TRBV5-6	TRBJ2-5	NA	TGTGCCAGCAGCACAGGACTAGGCTCCGAGACCCAGTACTTC	CASSTGLGSETQYF
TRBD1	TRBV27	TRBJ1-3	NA	TGTGCCAGCAGCCGGGACAGGGGTGGAAACACCATATATTTT	CASSRDRGGNTIYF
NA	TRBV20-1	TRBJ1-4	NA	TGCAGTGCTAGAGATCTCGGGAATATCGATGAAAATCTGTTTTTT	CSARDLGNIDENLFF
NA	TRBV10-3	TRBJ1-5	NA	TGTGCCATCAGTGAGTCGGTCCTCTGGGATCAGCCCCAGCATTTT	CAISESVLWDQPQHF
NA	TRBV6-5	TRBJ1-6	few	TGTGCCAGCAGTTACAAAGGGGTGAATTCACCCCTCCACTTT	CASSYKGVNSPLHF
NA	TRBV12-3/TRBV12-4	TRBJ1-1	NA	TGTGCCAGCAGTTTCAGTCTCAACACTGAAGCTTTCTTT	CASSFSLNTEAFF
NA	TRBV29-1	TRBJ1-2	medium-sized	TGCAGCGTTGAACGGGGATCTATGGGCTACACCTTC	CSVERGSMGYTF
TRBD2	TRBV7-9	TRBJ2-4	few	TGTGCCAGCAGCCCCCACGCGGGAGATCTAGCCAAAAACATTCAGTACTTC	CASSPHAGDLAKNIQYF
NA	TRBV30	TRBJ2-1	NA	TGTGCCTGGAGTGACGCGGCGGGGAACAATGAGCAGTTCTTC	CAWSDAAGNNEQFF
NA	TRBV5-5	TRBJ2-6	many	TGTGCCAGCAGCTATCAGTTCTCTGGGGCCAACGTCCTGACTTTC	CASSYQFSGANVLTF
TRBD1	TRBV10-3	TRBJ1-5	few	TGTGCCATCAGGGAACAGGGGAGCAATCAGCCCCAGCATTTT	CAIREQGSNQPQHF
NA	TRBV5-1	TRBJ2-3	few	TGCGCCAGCAGCCCAATCCCTAGCACAGATACGCAGTATTTT	CASSPIPSTDTQYF
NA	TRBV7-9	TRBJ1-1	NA	TGTGCCAGCAGCTTACTGGGAGCTGAAGCTTTCTTT	CASSLLGAEAFF
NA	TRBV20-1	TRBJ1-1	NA	TGCAGTGCGCCTGATCGAACAGTGAACACTGAAGCTTTCTTT	CSAPDRTVNTEAFF
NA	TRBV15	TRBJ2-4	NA	TGTGCCACCAGCAGGGACCGCGCGGGAAACATTCAGTACTTC	CATSRDRAGNIQYF
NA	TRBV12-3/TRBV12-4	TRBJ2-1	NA	TGTGCCAGCAGTCCCGGGAGAGCCGAGGGGAATGAGCAGTTCTTC	CASSPGRAEGNEQFF
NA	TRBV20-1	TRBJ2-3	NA	TGCAGTGCTTTTTTGGGGGATACGCAGTATTTT	CSAFLGDTQYF
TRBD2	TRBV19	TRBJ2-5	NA	TGTGCCAGTAGCCGCTCTAGCGGGGCCTACCAAGAGACCCAGTACTTC	CASSRSSGAYQETQYF
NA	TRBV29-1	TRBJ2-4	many	TGCAGCGTTGAAGTATTTACGGCAGGGATTGACATTCAGTACTTC	CSVEVFTAGIDIQYF
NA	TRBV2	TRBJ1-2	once	TGTGCCTGCAGTGAATGGGACTATGGCTACACCTTC	CACSEWDYGYTF
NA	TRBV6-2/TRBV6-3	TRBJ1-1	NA	TGTGCCAGCAGTTACCGTCGGGGACCGGGTAACACTGAAGCTTTCTTT	CASSYRRGPGNTEAFF
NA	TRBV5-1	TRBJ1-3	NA	TGCGCCAGCAGCTTCGACGGAACCTCTGGAAACACCATATATTTT	CASSFDGTSGNTIYF
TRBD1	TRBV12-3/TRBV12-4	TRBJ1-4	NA	TGTGCCAGCAGGGCACAGGGGGTAAGGGAAAAACTGCTTTTT	CASRAQGVREKLLF
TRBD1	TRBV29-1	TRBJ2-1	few	TGCAGCGTTGCCGGGACAGCTTCGAATGAGCAGTTCTTC	CSVAGTASNEQFF
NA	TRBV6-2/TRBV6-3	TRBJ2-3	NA	TGTGCCAGCAGTCTCCAGACTAGTTGGCCGCAGTATTTT	CASSLQTSWPQYF
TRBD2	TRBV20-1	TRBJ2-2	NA	TGCAGTGCTAGAGATCCGAGCGGGGGGTACGGGGAGCTGTTTTTT	CSARDPSGGYGELFF
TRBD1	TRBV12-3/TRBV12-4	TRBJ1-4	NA	TGTGCCAGCAGTCCCTGGACAGGGACCTTTACTAATGAAAAACTGTTTTTT	CASSPWTGTFTNEKLFF
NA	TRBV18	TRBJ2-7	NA	TGTGCCAGCTCACCCAAGACTGGGGACGAGCAGTACTTC	CASSPKTGDEQYF
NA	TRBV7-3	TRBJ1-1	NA	TGTGCCAGCAGCTTAAGTCCGGGCGTCACTGAAGCTTTCTTT	CASSLSPGVTEAFF
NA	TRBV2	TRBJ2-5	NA	TGTGCCAGCAACCTGAAGGGGACAGAGACCCAGTACTTC	CASNLKGTETQYF
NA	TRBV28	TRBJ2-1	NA	TGTGCCAGCACAGAGCTCAGTGAGCAGTTCTTC	CASTELSEQFF
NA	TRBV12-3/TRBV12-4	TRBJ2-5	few	TGTGCCAGCAGTCCGGCGAAAGAGACCCAGTACTTC	CASSPAKETQYF
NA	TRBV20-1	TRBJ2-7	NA	TGCAGTGCTAGAGAATTCTACGAGCAGTACTTC	CSAREFYEQYF
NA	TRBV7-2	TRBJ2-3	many	TGTGCCAGCAGCATTAGCGGTACTAGCACAGATACGCAGTATTTT	CASSISGTSTDTQYF
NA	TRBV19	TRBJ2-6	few	TGTGCCAGTAGTAACTTTGGGGTGGCAGGAGCCTCCGAGGCCAACGTCCTGACTTTC	CASSNFGVAGASEANVLTF
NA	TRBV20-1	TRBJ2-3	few	TGCAGCTCAACCCCTCCAACAGATACGCAGTATTTT	CSSTPPTDTQYF
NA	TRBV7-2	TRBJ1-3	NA	TGTGCCGGCAGTCTTCGACAGGCTGGAAACACCATATATTTT	CAGSLRQAGNTIYF
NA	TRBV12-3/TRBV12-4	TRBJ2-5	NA	TGTGCCAGCAGTTTATTCGTACCGCCGAGGCTATACTTC	CASSLFVPPRLYF
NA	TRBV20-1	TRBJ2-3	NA	TGCAGTGCTAGAGAGTCTGGCACGACGCAGTATTTT	CSARESGTTQYF
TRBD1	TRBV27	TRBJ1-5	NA	TGTGCCAGCAGTCCCCACGACAGGGCATATCAGCCCCAGCATTTT	CASSPHDRAYQPQHF
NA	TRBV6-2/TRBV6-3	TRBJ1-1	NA	TGTGCCAGCACCGACGGACAGCTAAACACTGAAGCTTTCTTT	CASTDGQLNTEAFF
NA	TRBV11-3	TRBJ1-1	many	TGTGCCAGCAGCTTAGATCGAGTCGGAAACACTGAAGCTTTCTTT	CASSLDRVGNTEAFF
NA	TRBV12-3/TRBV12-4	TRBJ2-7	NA	TGTGCCAGCAGTTTAACCTGGGGCTACCACTACGAGCAGTACTTC	CASSLTWGYHYEQYF
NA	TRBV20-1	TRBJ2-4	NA	TGCAGTGCTAGAGAAGCCTTGGGGGCCAAAAACATTCAGTACTTC	CSAREALGAKNIQYF
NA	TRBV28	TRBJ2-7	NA	TGTGCCAGCATTAAAACCAGGGGCGAGCAGTACTTC	CASIKTRGEQYF
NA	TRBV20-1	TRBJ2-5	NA	TGCAGTGCTAGAGTCGTGACTCAAGAGACCCAGTACTTC	CSARVVTQETQYF
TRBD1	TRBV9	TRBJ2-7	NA	TGTGCCGGCAGCGGACAGGGGGCTTACGAGCAGTACTTC	CAGSGQGAYEQYF
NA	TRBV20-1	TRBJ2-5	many	TGCAGTGCTACCAGGGTGGAGACCCAGTACTTC	CSATRVETQYF
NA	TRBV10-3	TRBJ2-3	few	TGTGCCATCAGTGAACTGATAGATACGCAGTATTTT	CAISELIDTQYF
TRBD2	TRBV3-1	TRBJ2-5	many	TGTGCCAGCAGCCAAGGCAGGACTAGCGGGGGAGGAGAGACCCAGTACTTC	CASSQGRTSGGGETQYF